The TCR beta chain described here comes from a study of Graves' ophthalmopathy and Graves' hyperthyroidism. Study-level findings and limits: With a specificity of about 73% and a sensitivity of just under 71%, the model predicted ophthalmopathy progression.

V lost 1 base to trimming and J lost 3 bases, with 13 bases between them. The CDR3 length is 15 residues. Germline CDR1 is LGHDT and CDR2 is YNNKEL (reference sequence). This clonotype was found a few times. Its antigen is not identified. RNA transcripts were the template, and TCR beta CDR3 regions were amplified from them. HTBI primers were employed in first-round RT-PCR, then a second-round multiplex PCR followed. TCRdb processed the multiplex PCR reads anew with MiXCR; each CDR3 protein has one entry. Of 200,000 to 250,000 distinct CDR3 sequences listed, about a fifth are singletons. The clonotype comes from a woman aged 50 to 60 with Graves' ophthalmopathy. Source material: peripheral blood. This sequence joins TRBV3-1 and TRBJ2-7, with D tentatively TRBD1 (5 bases). CDR3 DNA sequence: TGTGCCAGCAGCCAAGTTTCCCAGGGCCGCTACGAGCAGTACTTC. Protein: CASSQVSQGRYEQYF.